These 17 T cell receptor beta chains share one sample of origin, sequenced in a study of cytomegalovirus exposure and HLA in healthy donors. PCR was performed using 60 Vbeta and 13 Jbeta primers. Generated by immunoSEQ multiplex PCR, the TCRdb table keeps only in-frame clones and is missing some. Of roughly 160,000 clones in the sample, approximately 79% were seen once. The sequencing input was PBMCs. The receptors here all came from a man aged 35 to 55 in good health and CMV-seronegative.

This chain links TRBV6-5 with TRBJ1-1, with D perhaps TRBD1 (5 bases). The germline V and J ends were trimmed by 2 bases and 3 bases, with 10 bases remaining between them. The CDR3 extends over 14 amino acids. Germline-derived CDR1 and CDR2 are MNHEY and SVGAGI. The CDR3 loop is CASSYAPTDTEAFF. CDR3 bases: TGTGCCAGCAGTTACGCCCCGACAGACACTGAAGCTTTCTTT.

The rearrangement links TRBV5-4 to TRBJ1-3; D remains ambiguous. The CDR3 consists of 14 residues. The V end lost 4 bases, the J end lost 2 bases, and 10 bases lay between the germline ends. Germline V gives CDR1 SGHNT, CDR2 YYREEE (reference sequence). The CDR3 DNA reads as TGTGCCAGCAGCGACAAGAAACCTGGAAACACCATATATTTT. This sequence encodes CASSDKKPGNTIYF.

This clone was picked up a small number of times. J is TRBJ2-5 and V is TRBV7-2, with D hard to call. The DNA end favors TRBJ2-7, so the J call may be wrong. CDR1 is SGHTA, CDR2 FQGNSA, per germline. The CDR3 is made up of 12 amino acids. CDR3 amino acids: CASSLFNYEQYF. As DNA, the CDR3 is TGTGCCAGCAGCTTATTCAACTACGAGCAGTACTTC.

The chain carries TRBV7-2 and TRBJ2-7; TRBD2 aligns across 13 bases. From germline, CDR1 is SGHTA and CDR2 FQGNSA. The J segment lost 4 bases and the V segment lost 5 bases, leaving 5 bases of the junction unmatched. CDR3 size: 15 residues. This CDR3 is CASSPGLAGRYEQYF. Written as DNA, the CDR3 is TGTGCCAGCAGCCCGGGACTAGCGGGAAGGTACGAGCAGTACTTC.

The chain's CDR3 is CASSSPLAGAREEQYF. Written as DNA, the CDR3 is TGTGCCAGCAGTTCCCCCCTAGCGGGAGCCCGGGAAGAGCAGTACTTC. The chain carries TRBV28 and TRBJ2-7, with 10 bases aligning to TRBD2. The junction had 13 bases not matched to a gene; V was cut back by 4 bases and J by 7 bases. Germline values: CDR1 MDHEN, CDR2 SYDVKM. The CDR3 covers 16 residues.

This chain joins TRBV5-1 and TRBJ1-5; maybe TRBD1 (5 bases). The V end lost 3 bases, the J end lost 4 bases, and 11 bases lay between the germline ends. CDR3 length: 14 residues. Germline V gene data show CDR1 as SGHRS and CDR2 as YFSETQ. The CDR3 nucleotides read TGCGCCAGCAGCTACGACGGGGGTAATCAGCCCCAGCATTTT. This translates into CASSYDGGNQPQHF. The variable domain in full, with the rest retrieved from reference TRBV5-1 and TRBJ1-5, is KAGVTQTPRYLIKTRGQQVTLSCSPISGHRSVSWYQQTPGQGLQFLFEYFSETQRNKGNFPGRFSGRQFSNSRSEMNVSTLELGDSALYLCASSYDGGNQPQHFGDGTRLSIL.

The chain links TRBV5-1 to TRBJ2-1; TRBD2 aligns across 11 bases. This CDR3 spans 14 amino acids. Germline V gene lookup returns CDR1 SGHRS and CDR2 YFSETQ. The trim removed 0 bases at V and 15 bases at J, leaving 8 bases unmatched. As DNA, the CDR3 is TGCGCCAGCAGCTTGGTTCAACTAGCGGGAGTGCGGTTCTTC. Protein product: CASSLVQLAGVRFF.

The chain joins TRBV2 to TRBJ1-4; D is perhaps TRBD1 (6 bases). Trimming shortened V by 10 bases and J by 7 bases, and 16 bases separated the two germline ends. Germline V gene data show CDR1 as SNHLY and CDR2 as FYNNEI. The length of the CDR3 is 13 residues. CDR3 amino acids: CATQQGWGEKLFF. CDR3 sequence (DNA): TGTGCCACCCAACAGGGATGGGGTGAAAAACTGTTTTTT.

Here the CDR3 DNA reads TGTGCCAGCAGCCAAGAAGTAGGTGAGGGCTATGGCTACACCTTC. Translated: CASSQEVGEGYGYTF. The chain recombines TRBV4-2 with TRBJ1-2; D gene ambiguous. CDR1 is LGHNA and CDR2 is YNFKEQ in the germline V gene. This CDR3 spans 15 amino acids. The V gene lost 0 bases and the J gene lost 4 bases, with 12 bases spanning the gap.

The rearrangement joins TRBV5-5 to TRBJ2-5, with 9 bases identical to TRBD1. The V gene's germline CDR1 is SGHKS and CDR2 YYEKEE (reference sequence). This CDR3 contains 18 residues. V gave up 2 bases and J gave up 1 base; unmatched junction bases: 12. The CDR3 region has the DNA TGTGCCAGCAGCTTCCTCTTCAGGGACAGGGTGCGCCAAGAGACCCAGTACTTC. Translated, it gives CASSFLFRDRVRQETQYF.

In DNA, the CDR3 is TGTGCCAGCAGCTTGGCCCGGGGGAACTACGAGCAGTACTTC. It encodes CASSLARGNYEQYF. The genes are TRBV5-4 and TRBJ2-7, with D tentatively TRBD2 (6 bases). Looked up from germline, CDR1 is SGHNT and CDR2 is YYREEE (reference sequence). The CDR3 sequence is 14 residues long. V lost 0 bases and J 3 bases, leaving 10 bases between the germline ends.

The chain couples TRBV5-4 to TRBJ2-3; 11 bases align to TRBD2. Germline CDR1 and CDR2: SGHNT and YYREEE (reference sequence). Unmatched junction bases numbered 6, after V lost 6 bases and J lost 0 bases. The CDR3 has 16 amino acids. CDR3 bases: TGTGCCAGCAAAGGGACTAGCGGCCAGAGCACAGATACGCAGTATTTT. It yields the protein CASKGTSGQSTDTQYF.

The chain is built from TRBV28 and TRBJ2-2; weak D call: TRBD2 (5 bases). Between the trimmed V and J ends, which lost 6 bases and 1 base, there was a span of 9 bases. The germline CDR1 and CDR2 sequences are MDHEN and SYDVKM. This CDR3 has 14 amino acids. In DNA, the CDR3 is TGTGCCAGCAGACCCAGCGGGAACACCGGGGAGCTGTTTTTT. It encodes CASRPSGNTGELFF.

V and J are TRBV7-9 and TRBJ1-4, with TRBD1 matching 7 bases. With 3 bases clipped from V and 7 bases from J, the junction kept 11 bases outside the gene matches. Germline loops: CDR1 SEHNR, CDR2 FQNEAQ (reference sequence). The CDR3 has 16 residues. CDR3 coding DNA: TGTGCCAGCAGCTTGGCCGGAGGGGGCTTTGGTGAAAAACTGTTTTTT. This codes for CASSLAGGGFGEKLFF.

The chain couples TRBV18 to TRBJ1-5; no clear D. CDR1 is KGHSH, CDR2 LQKENI, per germline. This CDR3 spans 15 amino acids. Deletions cut 3 bases from V and 2 bases from J, with 11 bases between. The CDR3 region is CASSPTGSGNQPQHF. Written as DNA, the CDR3 is TGTGCCAGCTCACCTACGGGAAGCGGCAATCAGCCCCAGCATTTT.

The chain employs TRBV19 and TRBJ2-3; 8 bases are shared with TRBD2. The CDR3 loop spans 16 amino acids. V lost 3 bases, J lost 5 bases, and 10 bases stayed unmatched. Germline values: CDR1 LNHDA, CDR2 SQIVND (reference sequence). The CDR3 reads CASSITRSGEVDTQYF. CDR3 coding DNA: TGTGCCAGTAGTATTACCCGTAGCGGGGAGGTAGATACGCAGTATTTT.

V usage is TRBV18 and J usage is TRBJ2-2, with 7 bases matching TRBD2. CDR3 length: 18 amino acids. Germline loops: CDR1 KGHSH, CDR2 LQKENI. V lost 2 bases to trimming and J lost 8 bases; unmatched junction nucleotides: 17. This CDR3 reads CASSPLQANTGLIGELFF. The CDR3 bases are TGTGCCAGCTCACCATTACAGGCAAACACGGGACTAATAGGGGAGCTGTTTTTT.